The entry below gives a single T cell receptor beta chain sequence along with its context. These data come from a study of blood T cell repertoires in COVID-19. Per germline, CDR1 ENHRY and CDR2 SYGVKD. The CDR3 has 15 amino acids. Trimming cost V 6 bases and J 2 bases, with 17 bases left between them. Under the authors' procedure: Amplified reference gene primers provided the basis for estimating nucleated cell counts. Produced via immunoSEQ multiplex PCR; TCRdb's table is partial and in-frame only. D and trimming come from the DNA, and the V and J calls and clone size come from that table. The sample comprises about 76,000 clones, approximately 88% of which are singletons, and approximately 5% rests with the top ten.

The sample consisted of peripheral blood. This sequence was found in a man aged 50 to 59 with active COVID-19. The chain employs TRBV10-3 and TRBJ2-7; perhaps TRBD1 as D (6 bases). Here the CDR3 DNA reads TGTGCCATCAGCAAGACGGGACATACACCCTACGAGCAGTACTTC. It is translated as CAISKTGHTPYEQYF.